One and the same sample provided the 18 T cell receptor beta chains below, sequenced in a study of blood T cell repertoires in COVID-19. Method: immunoSEQ multiplex PCR; TCRdb's copy keeps in-frame clones and lacks some. The sample shows about 42,000 clones, about 86% of them seen only once. Specimen: peripheral blood. The receptors shown here come from an older man with acute or convalescent COVID-19.

V usage is TRBV3-1 (or the pseudogene TRBV3-2) and J usage is TRBJ1-6; the D gene is possibly TRBD1 (5 bases). The CDR3 is 14 residues long. Trimming pared 5 bases from V and 7 bases from J, leaving 12 bases between. CDR1 is LGHDT, CDR2 YNNKEL, per germline (reference sequence). DNA of the CDR3: TGTGCCAGCAGCGCAGGGTTCGGAAATTCACCCCTCCACTTT. This gives the protein CASSAGFGNSPLHF.

The chain links TRBV11-2 to TRBJ2-1; TRBD2 might be the D (6 bases). The ends were cut back, 1 base at V and 5 bases at J, with 12 bases in the middle. The CDR3 length is 15 residues. CDR1 is SGHAT and CDR2 is FQNNGV in the germline V gene. The CDR3 loop reads CASSLGLGGHNEQFF. The CDR3 DNA reads as TGTGCCAGCAGCTTAGGGTTGGGGGGTCACAATGAGCAGTTCTTC.

The chain employs TRBV5-1 and TRBJ1-6; perhaps TRBD1 as D (5 bases). Between the trimmed V and J ends, which lost 1 base and 7 bases, there was a span of 12 bases. Germline assignment: CDR1 SGHRS and CDR2 YFSETQ. The CDR3 loop spans 15 amino acids. CDR3 in DNA: TGCGCCAGCAGCTTGCGGGGGGGAGGCAATTCACCCCTCCACTTT. This codes for CASSLRGGGNSPLHF.

The gene calls are TRBV10-3 and TRBJ2-4; D is unresolved. Germline V gene lookup returns CDR1 ENHRY and CDR2 SYGVKD. This CDR3 has 16 residues. The V gene lost 3 bases and the J gene lost 0 bases, with 12 bases spanning the gap. CDR3 in DNA: TGTGCCATCAGTGACAAGCAGGAACTAGCCAAAAACATTCAGTACTTC. This translates into CAISDKQELAKNIQYF.

The chain recombines TRBV19 with TRBJ1-5; D is possibly TRBD1 (5 bases). The V gene's germline CDR1 is LNHDA and CDR2 SQIVND (reference sequence). Trimming removed 6 bases from V and 4 bases from J, with 16 bases in between. This CDR3 region has 15 residues. The CDR3 DNA reads as TGTGCCAGTAGGGATGGGGCCGGATATAATCAGCCCCAGCATTTT. Its translation is CASRDGAGYNQPQHF. Drawing the rest from reference TRBV19 and TRBJ1-5, the complete variable domain is DGGITQSPKYLFRKEGQNVTLSCEQNLNHDAMYWYRQDPGQGLRLIYYSQIVNDFQKGDIAEGYSVSREKKESFPLTVTSAQKNPTAFYLCASRDGAGYNQPQHFGDGTRLSIL.

The rearrangement joins TRBV11-2 to TRBJ2-5, with 7 bases aligning to TRBD1. Germline assignment: CDR1 SGHAT and CDR2 FQNNGV. The CDR3 spans 15 residues. The ends lost 5 bases at V and 3 bases at J; junction bases unmatched: 9. The CDR3 DNA sequence: TGTGCCAGCAGCGCCAACTCCGGGACAGAAGAGACCCAGTACTTC. This gives the protein CASSANSGTEETQYF.

The gene calls are TRBV27 and TRBJ2-6; D is possibly TRBD1 (6 bases). This CDR3 is 15 amino acids long. The V end was cut by 6 bases, the J end by 4 bases, with 13 bases between. Germline V gene data show CDR1 as MNHEY and CDR2 as SMNVEV (reference sequence). CDR3 in amino acids: CASSLGTTGANVLTF. In nucleotides, the CDR3 is TGTGCCAGCAGCCTGGGGACAACCGGGGCCAACGTCCTGACTTTC.

This chain links TRBV6-6 with TRBJ2-3, with TRBD2 as a possible D gene (6 bases). Germline CDR1 MNHNY, CDR2 SVGAGI (reference sequence). Trimming pared 8 bases from V and 4 bases from J, leaving 10 bases between. CDR3 length: 12 residues. The DNA for the CDR3 is TGTGCCAGCTCGCGGGGCCCAGATACGCAGTATTTT. It specifies CASSRGPDTQYF.

The J gene is TRBJ2-3, the V gene TRBV6-2 or TRBV6-3; no clear D gene. The CDR3 is made up of 14 amino acids. Germline V gene data show CDR1 as MNHEY and CDR2 as SVGEGT. The ends were cut back, 0 bases at V and 0 bases at J, with 4 bases in the middle. The CDR3 nucleotides are TGTGCCAGCAGTTACTCGACTAGCACAGATACGCAGTATTTT. It codes for CASSYSTSTDTQYF.

The chain has TRBV10-3 and TRBJ2-3; D may be TRBD2 (5 bases). V was shortened by 2 bases and J by 1 base, with 16 bases between the two germline ends. The CDR3 loop spans 17 amino acids. Germline CDR1 and CDR2: ENHRY and SYGVKD. The CDR3 sequence: CAISEDSSKRGTDTQYF. The CDR3 nucleotides read TGTGCCATCAGTGAGGATTCTAGCAAACGGGGCACAGATACGCAGTATTTT.

J is TRBJ1-6 and V is TRBV30; no firm D call. CDR1 is GTSNPN, CDR2 SVGIG, per germline (reference sequence). The CDR3 totals 15 residues. V was pared by 0 bases and J by 8 bases, with 14 bases between. CDR3 sequence: CAWSVTRAGDSPLHF. The CDR3 DNA reads TGTGCCTGGAGTGTTACAAGGGCGGGCGATTCACCCCTCCACTTT.

The gene calls are TRBV2 and TRBJ2-1, with D possibly matching TRBD1 (5 bases). The CDR3 contains 16 residues. V dropped 5 bases and J dropped 3 bases, with 17 bases sitting between them. Germline lookup yields CDR1 SNHLY and CDR2 FYNNEI. CDR3 protein: CASSSRQGKVYNEQFF. CDR3 sequence (DNA): TGTGCCAGCAGTAGTCGTCAGGGTAAAGTCTACAATGAGCAGTTCTTC. Filled out from reference TRBV2 and TRBJ2-1, the complete variable domain reads EPEVTQTPSHQVTQMGQEVILRCVPISNHLYFYWYRQILGQKVEFLVSFYNNEISEKSEIFDDQFSVERPDGSNFTLKIRSTKLEDSAMYFCASSSRQGKVYNEQFFGPGTRLTVL.

The chain has TRBV7-9 and TRBJ2-7; 14 nucleotides line up with TRBD2. Per germline, CDR1 SEHNR and CDR2 FQNEAQ (reference sequence). Trimming at V came to 5 bases and at J to 4 bases, leaving 1 base not matched to a gene. The CDR3 extends over 14 amino acids. CDR3 in amino acids: CASSRLAGGYEQYF. In DNA, the CDR3 is TGTGCCAGCAGCCGACTAGCGGGGGGGTACGAGCAGTACTTC.

The J gene is TRBJ1-6, the V gene TRBV6-5, with TRBD1 matching over 10 bases. In germline, CDR1 is MNHEY, CDR2 SVGAGI. There are 14 residues in the CDR3. Germline trimming cut 8 bases from V and 10 bases from J; bases unmatched to any gene: 8. CDR3 loop: CASRQTGGDSPLHF. The DNA of the CDR3 is TGTGCCAGCCGACAGACAGGGGGCGACTCACCCCTCCACTTT.

This chain links TRBV12-5 with TRBJ1-2; D might be TRBD1 (6 bases). The CDR3 has 14 amino acids. Between the trimmed V and J ends, which lost 2 bases and 13 bases, there was a span of 20 bases. Germline V gene data show CDR1 as LGHNT and CDR2 as FRNRAP. As DNA, the CDR3 is TGTGCTAGTGGTTTGATAGAACAGGGCCTTTGGATCACCTTC. Amino acid sequence: CASGLIEQGLWITF.

This clone is a singleton in its sample. As DNA, the CDR3 is TGCGCCAGCAGCACCGGTCGGGAGGACACTGAAGCTTTCTTT. It encodes CASSTGREDTEAFF. The V call is TRBV5-1, the J call TRBJ1-1; no definite D call. CDR1 SGHRS and CDR2 YFSETQ come from the germline V gene. V was pared by 4 bases and J by 3 bases, with 13 bases between. The CDR3 length is 14 residues.

J is TRBJ1-5 and V is TRBV3-1 (or the pseudogene TRBV3-2); D unresolved. CDR1 is LGHDT and CDR2 is YNNKEL in the germline V gene (reference sequence). This CDR3 has 14 residues. V shed 4 bases and J shed 1 base, with 8 bases lying between them. This CDR3 reads CASSRGSSNQPQHF. The CDR3 DNA reads as TGTGCCAGCAGCCGCGGAAGCAGCAATCAGCCCCAGCATTTT.

This rearrangement joins TRBV5-4 to TRBJ1-2; D is possibly TRBD1 (5 bases). The V and J ends lost 4 bases and 8 bases respectively, with 21 bases between them. Germline V CDR1 and CDR2: SGHNT, YYREEE (reference sequence). The CDR3 sequence is 15 residues long. The CDR3 DNA sequence: TGTGCCAGCAGCCCGCTCAGGGCGCCCGGTAGAGGCTACACCTTC. Amino acids: CASSPLRAPGRGYTF.